Below are 29 T cell receptor beta chains sequenced from a single sample in a study of blood T cell repertoires in COVID-19. Data came from immunoSEQ multiplex PCR; TCRdb stores just in-frame clones and leaves some out. This table has 250,000 to 350,000 clones, around 89% appearing once. Sequenced sample: PBMCs or T cells enriched from blood (not recorded which). These receptors were collected from a woman aged 18 to 35 who had recovered from COVID-19.

This chain links TRBV9 with TRBJ1-2; D unclear. V was trimmed by 0 bases and J by 1 base, leaving 7 bases between them. Germline V lookup: CDR1 SGDLS, CDR2 YYNGEE. The CDR3 covers 14 residues. The CDR3 bases are TGTGCCAGCAGCGTAGATATCCTTAACTATGGCTACACCTTC. It encodes CASSVDILNYGYTF.

This chain uses TRBV6-6 with TRBJ1-1; perhaps TRBD1 as D (5 bases). CDR1 MNHNY and CDR2 SVGAGI come from the germline V gene (reference sequence). This CDR3 spans 18 amino acids. Deletions cut 5 bases from V and 0 bases from J, with 22 bases between. CDR3 amino acids: CASSPFPWGGGMNTEAFF. For the CDR3, the DNA is TGTGCCAGCAGTCCTTTCCCTTGGGGGGGAGGGATGAACACTGAAGCTTTCTTT.

The chain has TRBV5-4 and TRBJ2-1; a weak D match, TRBD1 (5 bases). The CDR3 has 15 residues. Trimming pared 4 bases from V and 0 bases from J, leaving 11 bases between. Germline V gene data show CDR1 as SGHNT and CDR2 as YYREEE (reference sequence). CDR3 in amino acids: CASSPLGVSYNEQFF. DNA for the CDR3: TGTGCCAGCAGCCCGTTAGGGGTCTCCTACAATGAGCAGTTCTTC.

In this sample, this clone turned up once. This chain links TRBV19 with TRBJ2-5, with TRBD2 matching 8 bases. This CDR3 contains 15 residues. V was pared by 6 bases and J by 4 bases, with 10 bases of the junction left unmatched. Per germline, CDR1 LNHDA and CDR2 SQIVND (reference sequence). CDR3 loop: CASRRGTRSGETQYF. The DNA for the CDR3 is TGTGCCAGTAGGAGGGGGACTAGGAGTGGAGAGACCCAGTACTTC.

This clone showed up just once. The V gene is TRBV6-5, the J gene TRBJ2-7, with TRBD2 as a possible D gene (5 bases). Germline CDR1 reads MNHEY; CDR2 reads SVGAGI. V lost 6 bases, J lost 3 bases, and 15 bases lay in between. The CDR3 is 14 amino acids. CDR3 in amino acids: CASRTGISYYEQYF. CDR3 coding DNA: TGTGCCAGCAGAACGGGGATCTCCTACTACGAGCAGTACTTC.

The rearrangement uses TRBV2 and TRBJ1-3, with D unclear. The CDR3 extends over 13 amino acids. Germline V lookup: CDR1 SNHLY, CDR2 FYNNEI. V was cut by 3 bases and J by 3 bases, with 6 bases left in between. The CDR3 sequence is CASSEALGNTIYF. The CDR3 DNA follows: TGTGCCAGCAGTGAGGCCCTTGGAAACACCATATATTTT.

This clone was seen only a few times. This chain uses TRBV2 with TRBJ1-5, with a weak D call TRBD1 (6 bases). The V end was cut by 0 bases, the J end by 6 bases, with 12 bases between. The CDR3 extends over 15 amino acids. Germline V gives CDR1 SNHLY, CDR2 FYNNEI. CDR3 protein: CASSEAGGGGQPQHF. As DNA, the CDR3 is TGTGCCAGCAGTGAAGCGGGAGGGGGAGGTCAGCCCCAGCATTTT.

The chain employs TRBV4-1 and TRBJ2-5, with D perhaps matching TRBD2 (5 bases). The V end was cut by 3 bases, the J end by 9 bases, with 17 bases between. The CDR3 has 14 residues. CDR1 and CDR2 (germline): MGHRA, YSYEKL. The CDR3 loop is CASSHILALGAQYF. In DNA form, the CDR3 reads TGCGCCAGCAGCCATATTCTAGCACTTGGGGCCCAGTACTTC.

V gene TRBV20-1 combines with J gene TRBJ1-1, with D possibly being TRBD1 (5 bases). Trimming shortened V by 6 bases and J by 11 bases, and 25 bases separated the two germline ends. The CDR3 has 14 residues. The germline gives CDR1 DFQATT, CDR2 SNEGSKA (reference sequence). DNA for the CDR3: TGCAGTGCCAGTGGGGCAGGACAAGGCTCTTGGGCTTTCTTT. Translated: CSASGAGQGSWAFF.

The rearrangement links TRBV6-4 to TRBJ1-2, with TRBD1 matching over 9 bases. This CDR3 spans 15 amino acids. Germline-derived CDR1 and CDR2 are MRHNA and SNTAGT. J lost 7 bases, V lost 4 bases, and 10 bases had no gene match. The CDR3 DNA sequence: TGTGCCAGCAGTGCGGGGACAGGGAAGGGTCTTGGCTACACCTTC. Translation gives CASSAGTGKGLGYTF.

The chain couples TRBV28 to TRBJ1-2; tentatively, D is TRBD1 (6 bases). The CDR3 is made up of 14 amino acids. V lost 6 bases and J 4 bases, leaving 15 bases between the germline ends. CDR1 and CDR2 from the germline V gene are MDHEN and SYDVKM. CDR3 coding DNA: TGTGCCAGCAGCTTTCTACAGGGTATCTATGGCTACACCTTC. Translating gives CASSFLQGIYGYTF.

The gene calls are TRBV28 and TRBJ1-2, with TRBD1 matching 8 bases. In germline, CDR1 is MDHEN, CDR2 SYDVKM. The CDR3 runs to 14 residues. The ends lost 5 bases at V and 0 bases at J; junction bases unmatched: 2. CDR3 amino acids: CASSAGGTNYGYTF. The CDR3 DNA is TGTGCCAGCAGTGCAGGGGGCACTAACTATGGCTACACCTTC.

This chain joins TRBV6-2 or TRBV6-3 and TRBJ1-5; perhaps TRBD1 as D (5 bases). V dropped 6 bases and J dropped 0 bases, with 12 bases sitting between them. The germline V gene encodes CDR1 MNHEY and CDR2 SVGEGT. This CDR3 is 15 amino acids long. CDR3 protein: CASSLLTDSNQPQHF. CDR3 DNA sequence: TGTGCCAGCAGCTTACTGACAGATAGCAATCAGCCCCAGCATTTT.

The chain joins TRBV19 to TRBJ1-2, with D tentatively TRBD1 (5 bases). Looked up from germline, CDR1 is LNHDA and CDR2 is SQIVND (reference sequence). The CDR3 spans 15 residues. Between the trimmed V and J ends, which lost 1 base and 7 bases, there was a span of 16 bases. DNA for the CDR3: TGTGCCAGTAGTATAGGCGGGACGGGGCGAGCTGGCTACACCTTC. Its protein product is CASSIGGTGRAGYTF.

This clone was counted between two and nine times. The V call is TRBV10-3, the J call TRBJ2-5; weak D call: TRBD1 (5 bases). Trimming cost V 1 base and J 5 bases, with 11 bases left between them. In germline, CDR1 is ENHRY, CDR2 SYGVKD. CDR3 length: 14 amino acids. As DNA, the CDR3 is TGTGCCATCAGTGAGTTCGCAGGGCGGGAGACCCAGTACTTC. The encoded protein is CAISEFAGRETQYF.

The chain combines TRBV3-1 (or the pseudogene TRBV3-2) with TRBJ2-2; the match to TRBD2 covers 7 bases. The V gene end was trimmed by 2 bases and the J gene end by 5 bases; junction bases not matched to a gene: 2. The germline V gene encodes CDR1 LGHDT and CDR2 YNNKEL (reference sequence). The CDR3 loop spans 14 amino acids. The DNA for the CDR3 is TGTGCCAGCAGCCAACTAGCGGTGACCGGGGAGCTGTTTTTT. Residues: CASSQLAVTGELFF.

This sequence joins TRBV29-1 and TRBJ1-3; 8 bases fit TRBD1. The CDR3 consists of 16 residues. Germline V gene data show CDR1 as SQVTM and CDR2 as ANQGSEA. The V segment lost 3 bases and the J segment 0 bases; nucleotides outside the gene matches: 7. Here the CDR3 DNA reads TGCAGCGTTGACCAGGGGGCGGTGTACTCTGGAAACACCATATATTTT. This codes for CSVDQGAVYSGNTIYF.

This chain links TRBV5-1 with TRBJ2-2; TRBD1 aligns across 9 bases. The CDR3 totals 17 residues. Germline V CDR1 and CDR2: SGHRS, YFSETQ. The J segment lost 6 bases and the V segment lost 3 bases, leaving 12 bases of the junction unmatched. The CDR3 protein is CASSSSTTGGESGELFF. The CDR3 region has the DNA TGCGCCAGCAGCTCCTCTACCACAGGGGGCGAATCCGGGGAGCTGTTTTTT.

The rearrangement joins TRBV12-3 or TRBV12-4 to TRBJ2-1; TRBD2 might be the D (5 bases). V was cut by 3 bases and J by 7 bases, with 7 bases left in between. The CDR3 extends over 12 amino acids. The CDR3 region has the DNA TGTGCCAGCAGTTTTCGGGGAAATGAGCAGTTCTTC. Its protein is CASSFRGNEQFF.

Remarks on this clone: This sample also contains other DNA sequences that code for the same CDR3. This sequence joins TRBV7-2 and TRBJ1-5, with 9 positions matching TRBD1. The trim removed 5 bases at V and 4 bases at J, leaving 3 bases unmatched. The germline V gene encodes CDR1 SGHTA and CDR2 FQGNSA. The CDR3 is made up of 14 amino acids. CDR3 DNA: TGTGCCAGCAGCCGGGACAGGGCTAATCAGCCCCAGCATTTT. Residues: CASSRDRANQPQHF. Drawing the rest from reference TRBV7-2 and TRBJ1-5, the complete variable domain is GAGVSQSPSNKVTEKGKDVELRCDPISGHTALYWYRQSLGQGLEFLIYFQGNSAPDKSGLPSDRFSAERTGGSVSTLTIQRTQQEDSAVYLCASSRDRANQPQHFGDGTRLSIL.

This chain connects TRBV19 to TRBJ1-1, with 8 bases aligning to TRBD1. CDR1 is LNHDA, CDR2 SQIVND, per germline (reference sequence). Trimming removed 3 bases from V and 1 base from J; junction bases left unmatched: 1. CDR3 length: 14 amino acids. CDR3 region: CASSITGGNTEAFF. The CDR3 DNA follows: TGTGCCAGTAGTATTACAGGGGGGAACACTGAAGCTTTCTTT.

The chain couples TRBV27 to TRBJ1-2; D is undetermined. Germline-derived CDR1 and CDR2 are MNHEY and SMNVEV (reference sequence). Trimming pared 2 bases from V and 0 bases from J, leaving 7 bases between. The CDR3 runs to 14 residues. DNA of the CDR3: TGTGCCAGCAGTTTAGGAGGGACTAACTATGGCTACACCTTC. Residues: CASSLGGTNYGYTF.

Of note for this clone: An end of the junction does not agree with germline; a read error may underlie this. The chain links TRBV5-1 to TRBJ2-1; D ambiguous. CDR3 length equals 16 residues. CDR1 is SGHRS, CDR2 YFSETQ, per germline. The CDR3 is CASRLGSGLSGNEQFF. The DNA of the CDR3 is TGCGCCAGCCGCTTAGGTTCCGGCCTTTCAGGCAATGAGCAGTTCTTC.

The chain combines TRBV11-3 with TRBJ2-2; TRBD1 agrees at 7 bases. CDR1 and CDR2 from the germline V gene are SGHNT and YENEEA. V was clipped by 5 bases and J by 0 bases; unmatched bases: 12. This CDR3 has 18 residues. CDR3 amino acids: CASSPSGGRSSNTGELFF. CDR3 DNA: TGTGCCAGCAGCCCCTCAGGGGGTAGGTCGTCGAACACCGGGGAGCTGTTTTTT.

This chain joins TRBV6-5 and TRBJ2-7, with 7 bases aligning to TRBD1. J gave up 5 bases and V 6 bases, and 13 bases lay outside the gene matches. This CDR3 has 15 residues. Germline V CDR1 and CDR2: MNHEY, SVGAGI. The CDR3 sequence: CASRSTGAQLHEQYF. The DNA for the CDR3 is TGTGCCAGCAGGAGCACAGGGGCCCAACTACACGAGCAGTACTTC.

The chain is built from TRBV24-1 and TRBJ2-3; D possibly corresponds to TRBD2 (6 bases). Germline V gene lookup returns CDR1 KGHDR and CDR2 SFDVKD. The CDR3 spans 11 residues. Deletions cut 7 bases from V and 5 bases from J, with 6 bases between. This CDR3 reads CATREGDTQYF. The CDR3 coding sequence is TGTGCCACCAGGGAGGGAGATACGCAGTATTTT.

J is TRBJ1-5 and V is TRBV19, with 7 bases fitting TRBD1. The ends lost 5 bases at V and 7 bases at J; junction bases unmatched: 14. Looked up from germline, CDR1 is LNHDA and CDR2 is SQIVND (reference sequence). CDR3 size: 16 residues. Here the CDR3 reads CASSSLSTGSRQPQHF. The CDR3 DNA follows: TGTGCCAGTAGTTCTCTTTCGACAGGGTCAAGACAGCCCCAGCATTTT.

Remarks on this clone: This specimen includes other DNA sequences encoding the same CDR3. The CDR3, as DNA: TGTGCCAGCAGCTCCAGAGAGACCCAGTACTTC. Residues: CASSSRETQYF. The chain is built from TRBV7-9 and TRBJ2-5; D not resolved. The CDR3 has 11 residues. Germline CDR1 SEHNR, CDR2 FQNEAQ (reference sequence). V gave up 4 bases and J gave up 4 bases, with 4 bases separating them.

In its sample, this clone was seen once. The genes are TRBV6-1 and TRBJ1-1; D is unresolved. With 1 base removed from V and 5 bases from J, the gap between germline ends came to 14 bases. CDR3 length equals 15 residues. Germline loops: CDR1 MNHNS, CDR2 SASEGT. The CDR3 loop is CASSEDAGTRTEAFF. Written as DNA, the CDR3 is TGTGCCAGCAGTGAAGATGCGGGAACCAGGACTGAAGCTTTCTTT.